This T cell receptor (beta chain) was captured by sequencing in a study of human T cells and chemical hapten exposure. Overall study context: Patch tests containing 0.01% DPC, applied to the upper back, were read at 6 days. Alopecia areata, totalis and universalis patients, mostly female, were included.

Time point described: patch test 1, 2 weeks after DPC sensitization. Treatment meaning: therapeutic diphenylcyclopropenone sensitization with weekly scalp DPC. Germline V lookup: CDR1 SQVTM, CDR2 ANQGSEA. The CDR3 contains 14 residues. Between the trimmed V and J ends, which lost 4 bases and 7 bases, there was a span of 17 bases. This clonotype turned up a few times. TCRdb reprocessed the RACE reads with MiXCR, giving one entry per CDR3 protein. The sample lists approximately 100,000 distinct CDR3 sequences; approximately 10% were seen once. The gene calls are TRBV29-1 and TRBJ2-1; D is perhaps TRBD1 or TRBD2 (5 bases each). This material consisted of whole blood, taken in connection with sensitization to the hapten diphenylcyclopropenone (DPC). The sequence was collected from a woman aged 40 to 50 with alopecia areata. Some clones in this sample may be carry-over from other donors' samples. In nucleotides, the CDR3 is TGCAGCGTTGCGGGGCTAGCTGGAAGAAATGAGCAGTTCTTC. As protein: CSVAGLAGRNEQFF.